A single T cell receptor beta chain is shown here with its context. These data originate in a study of blood T cell repertoires in COVID-19. About the research overall: The study drew acute and convalescent COVID-19 samples from the United States, Italy and Spain. PBMCs, B-cell-depleted T cells, or T cells provided the cDNA or gDNA that made up the material.

Original analysis: Reference gene primer amplification gave estimated nucleated cell counts. Profiling relied on immunoSEQ multiplex PCR, and the TCRdb table lists in-frame clones only, not all of them. V and J calls and clone size come straight from that table; D and trimming were deduced from the DNA. In the table there are 150,000 or so clones, 85% of which are singletons. This CDR3 is 14 amino acids long. V was pared by 2 bases and J by 0 bases, with 9 bases between. Per the germline V gene, CDR1 is SGHRS and CDR2 is YFSETQ. The sequencing sample was made of peripheral blood. This TCR was recovered from a human donor with acute or convalescent COVID-19. The donor label of this sample is uncertain. The chain couples TRBV5-1 to TRBJ2-7; D might be TRBD1 (6 bases). The CDR3 is CASSLQGVSYEQYF. The CDR3 DNA follows: TGCGCCAGCAGCTTACAGGGAGTCTCCTACGAGCAGTACTTC.